Each of the 19 T cell receptor beta chains below was sequenced from the same sample in a study of PD-1 blockade in classical Hodgkin lymphoma. As for time point: cycle 4 day 1 (C4D1), after more than five weeks of nivolumab. Brentuximab vedotin exposure varied, and every patient relapsed after autologous stem cell transplantation. Profiled with immunoSEQ multiplex PCR; TCRdb holds only in-frame clones, not every one. The sample holds some 96,000 clones, 90% to 95% seen once. Sequences were derived from peripheral blood mononuclear cells (PBMCs), sampled before the fourth cycle of nivolumab. These receptors were taken from a human donor with classical Hodgkin lymphoma.

This clone has a single count. The junction departs from germline at one end; a sequencing error may be responsible. The V and J genes are TRBV7-7 and TRBJ2-3, with D possibly matching TRBD2 (5 bases). This CDR3 has 13 amino acids. Germline V gives CDR1 SSHAT, CDR2 FNYEAQ (reference sequence). The CDR3 spells CASSLASTDTQYF. CDR3 nucleotides: TGTGCCAGCAGCCTAGCCAGCACAGATACGCAGTATTTT.

Concerning this clone: At one end the junction does not follow the germline gene, possibly because of a read error. The CDR3 is CAGSETGAGSGELFF. CDR3 sequence (DNA): TGTGCCGGCAGTGAAACGGGGGCAGGGTCCGGGGAGCTGTTTTTT. The chain has TRBV25-1 and TRBJ2-2; the D gene could be TRBD1 or TRBD2 (6 bases each). The length of the CDR3 is 15 residues. CDR1 is MGHDK and CDR2 is SYGVNS in the germline V gene.

The rearrangement links TRBV30 to TRBJ2-1; unclear D gene. Trimming took 1 base from V and 0 from J, leaving 13 bases between them. The CDR3 covers 16 residues. Germline assignment: CDR1 GTSNPN and CDR2 SVGIG (reference sequence). CDR3 sequence (DNA): TGTGCCTGGAGTGCCTACAGCCTGAGCTCCTACAATGAGCAGTTCTTC. Its translation is CAWSAYSLSSYNEQFF.

The chain carries TRBV19 and TRBJ2-2; D not resolved. The CDR3 spans 13 residues. Germline V gives CDR1 LNHDA, CDR2 SQIVND (reference sequence). Trimming pared 4 bases from V and 4 bases from J, leaving 7 bases between. In DNA form, the CDR3 reads TGTGCCAGTAGTACCGGCCGCACCGGGGAGCTGTTTTTT. This translates into CASSTGRTGELFF. Based on the CDR3 plus reference TRBV19 and TRBJ2-2, the full variable domain is DGGITQSPKYLFRKEGQNVTLSCEQNLNHDAMYWYRQDPGQGLRLIYYSQIVNDFQKGDIAEGYSVSREKKESFPLTVTSAQKNPTAFYLCASSTGRTGELFFGEGSRLTVL.

This chain connects TRBV27 to TRBJ2-3; either TRBD1 or TRBD2 may supply D (6 bases each). CDR1 MNHEY and CDR2 SMNVEV come from the germline V gene (reference sequence). Trimming cost V 2 bases and J 2 bases, with 11 bases left between them. The CDR3 length is 15 residues. Here the CDR3 DNA reads TGTGCCAGCAGTTTAGCGGGACACGACACAGATACGCAGTATTTT. Its protein product is CASSLAGHDTDTQYF.

The V and J genes are TRBV27 and TRBJ2-7; D could derive from TRBD1 or TRBD2 (5 bases each). Trimming stripped 7 bases from V and 5 bases from J, with 15 bases between. Germline V gene sequence: CDR1 MNHEY, CDR2 SMNVEV (reference sequence). The CDR3 totals 13 residues. This CDR3 is CASKGRRLDEQYF. The CDR3 coding sequence is TGTGCCAGCAAGGGACGGAGGTTGGACGAGCAGTACTTC.

This chain uses TRBV29-1 with TRBJ1-1; D gene ambiguous. Germline V gene lookup returns CDR1 SQVTM and CDR2 ANQGSEA. V lost 6 bases and J lost 1, with 6 bases in between. This CDR3 is built from 11 residues. CDR3 protein: CSVSPNTEAFF. CDR3 DNA sequence: TGCAGCGTCTCACCGAACACTGAAGCTTTCTTT.

This chain uses TRBV7-8 with TRBJ2-1; 8 nucleotides match TRBD1. With 5 bases clipped from V and 2 bases from J, the junction kept 8 bases outside the gene matches. Per the germline V gene, CDR1 is SGHVS and CDR2 is FQNEAQ. The CDR3 loop spans 16 amino acids. CDR3 region: CASSRRMDRAYNEQFF. The CDR3 bases are TGTGCCAGCAGCAGACGCATGGACAGGGCCTACAATGAGCAGTTCTTC. Full variable domain (missing parts from reference TRBV7-8 and TRBJ2-1): GAGVSQSPRYKVAKRGQDVALRCDPISGHVSLFWYQQALGQGPEFLTYFQNEAQLDKSGLPSDRFFAERPEGSVSTLKIQRTQQEDSAVYLCASSRRMDRAYNEQFFGPGTRLTVL.

The chain recombines TRBV28 with TRBJ2-1; 9 positions agree with TRBD1. With V trimmed by 8 bases and J by 7 bases, 3 bases remained unmatched. The CDR3 covers 12 residues. CDR1 MDHEN and CDR2 SYDVKM come from the germline V gene. The CDR3 sequence: CASLQGANEQFF. The CDR3 coding sequence is TGTGCCAGCTTACAGGGGGCGAATGAGCAGTTCTTC.

The rearrangement links TRBV30 to TRBJ2-3; no clear D gene. This CDR3 is built from 16 residues. V was pared by 2 bases and J by 1 base, with 16 bases between. Germline loops: CDR1 GTSNPN, CDR2 SVGIG (reference sequence). Here the CDR3 DNA reads TGTGCCTGGAGTCCGCGACACGTCTTGGGCACAGATACGCAGTATTTT. Its translation: CAWSPRHVLGTDTQYF. The full variable domain, in which reference TRBV30 and TRBJ2-3 provide the parts outside the CDR3, is SQTIHQWPATLVQPVGSPLSLECTVEGTSNPNLYWYRQAAGRGLQLLFYSVGIGQISSEVPQNLSASRPQDRQFILSSKKLLLSDSGFYLCAWSPRHVLGTDTQYFGPGTRLTVL.

The chain links TRBV13 to TRBJ2-2; D is unclear. The V end was cut by 3 bases, the J end by 5 bases, with 10 bases between. Looked up from germline, CDR1 is PRHDT and CDR2 is FYEKMQ (reference sequence). CDR3 length: 14 residues. The CDR3 nucleotides read TGTGCCAGCAGCTTCCGGGCCGCGACCGGGGAGCTGTTTTTT. Translation gives CASSFRAATGELFF.

The V and J genes are TRBV30 and TRBJ2-1, with 10 bases fitting TRBD2. The V segment lost 0 bases and the J segment 8 bases; nucleotides outside the gene matches: 7. The CDR3 sequence is 15 residues long. The germline gives CDR1 GTSNPN, CDR2 SVGIG (reference sequence). CDR3 region: CAWSVGGLAKDEQFF. CDR3 coding DNA: TGTGCCTGGAGTGTAGGGGGACTAGCGAAGGATGAGCAGTTCTTC.

This clone was detected a few times. This sequence joins TRBV27 and TRBJ2-3, with 7 bases identical to TRBD2. Germline V gene sequence: CDR1 MNHEY, CDR2 SMNVEV (reference sequence). CDR3 length: 14 amino acids. V lost 5 bases, J lost 1 base, and 3 bases stayed unmatched. Here the CDR3 reads CASSPGRGTDTQYF. The CDR3 DNA sequence: TGTGCCAGCAGTCCAGGGAGGGGCACAGATACGCAGTATTTT.

The rearrangement links TRBV28 to TRBJ2-3, with D possibly TRBD2 on 5 matching bases. The V gene's germline CDR1 is MDHEN and CDR2 SYDVKM. The CDR3 is made up of 14 amino acids. V lost 6 bases, J lost 6 bases, and 16 bases lay in between. The CDR3 region is CASSPAGVRDTQYF. Here the CDR3 DNA reads TGTGCCAGCAGCCCGGCCGGGGTCCGGGATACGCAGTATTTT.

The chain combines TRBV7-3 with TRBJ2-6; D ambiguous. V lost 5 bases and J 0 bases, leaving 14 bases between the germline ends. Germline CDR1 is SGHTA and CDR2 is FQGTGA. This CDR3 contains 17 residues. In DNA form, the CDR3 reads TGTGCCAGCAGCCCCCTGGTTGGCGGCTCTGGGGCCAACGTCCTGACTTTC. This sequence encodes CASSPLVGGSGANVLTF.

The V call is TRBV6-5, the J call TRBJ1-1; TRBD1 agrees at 7 bases. V shed 2 bases and J 3 bases; nucleotides not matched to a gene: 3. CDR3 size: 14 residues. Germline V lookup: CDR1 MNHEY, CDR2 SVGAGI. The CDR3 bases are TGTGCCAGCAGTTACCTAACAGGGGACACTGAAGCTTTCTTT. This sequence encodes CASSYLTGDTEAFF.

The chain is built from TRBV5-1 and TRBJ2-1; TRBD1 matches 9 bases. The junction had 6 bases not matched to a gene; V was cut back by 4 bases and J by 10 bases. CDR3 length equals 13 residues. CDR1 is SGHRS, CDR2 YFSETQ, per germline. Written as DNA, the CDR3 is TGCGCCAGCAGCCTTGGACAGGGGTGGGAGCAGTTCTTC. Translating gives CASSLGQGWEQFF. Using reference TRBV5-1 and TRBJ2-1 for the parts outside the CDR3, the full variable domain is KAGVTQTPRYLIKTRGQQVTLSCSPISGHRSVSWYQQTPGQGLQFLFEYFSETQRNKGNFPGRFSGRQFSNSRSEMNVSTLELGDSALYLCASSLGQGWEQFFGPGTRLTVL.

V usage is TRBV18 and J usage is TRBJ1-2; no reliable D call. Germline V gives CDR1 KGHSH, CDR2 LQKENI. Trimming took off 5 bases at V and 4 bases at J, with 11 bases between the two ends. The CDR3 is 13 amino acids. The DNA for the CDR3 is TGTGCCAGCTCAGAGTCAACAGCCTATGGCTACACCTTC. This translates into CASSESTAYGYTF.

CDR3 sequence (DNA): TGTGCCAGCAGCTTAACAGGGCTCAATGAAAAACTGTTTTTT. Translating it yields CASSLTGLNEKLFF. The chain recombines TRBV11-2 with TRBJ1-4, with a weak D call TRBD1 (6 bases). Between the trimmed V and J ends, which lost 2 bases and 5 bases, there was a span of 9 bases. Per germline, CDR1 SGHAT and CDR2 FQNNGV. This CDR3 is 14 amino acids long.